This is a list of T cell receptor beta chains from one sample in a study of Ad26.COV2.S vaccination and SARS-CoV-2 variants. Here immunoSEQ multiplex PCR was the method, and the copy in TCRdb shows in-frame clones only, minus some. The data hold around 450,000 clones, with approximately 89% observed a single time. Material: peripheral blood, obtained in a trial of Ad26.COV2.S vaccine versus placebo. The receptor set was obtained from a person aged 18-60 years who received the Ad26.COV2.S COVID-19 vaccine or a placebo. The CDR3 runs from the conserved cysteine through the conserved F or W.

v_gene: TRBV24-1
CDR3aa: CATSDPGRREAFF

v_gene: TRBV5-1
CDR3aa: CASRQAVDSGNTIYF

v_gene: TRBV24-1
CDR3aa: CATSDVDTNNEQFF

v_gene: TRBV28
CDR3aa: CASNRPSAGGFYNEQFF

v_gene: TRBV7-6
CDR3aa: CASSYLPGRGTKELEQYF

v_gene: TRBV2
CDR3aa: CASGGQLLNSPLHF

v_gene: TRBV2
CDR3aa: CATKFTGDSELFF

v_gene: TRBV4-2
CDR3aa: CASSPKLLPPRLGRVNTEAFF

v_gene: TRBV11-2
CDR3aa: CASSYPKARTGSTQYF

v_gene: TRBV19
CDR3aa: CASSIDLERAQHF

v_gene: TRBV6-5
CDR3aa: CASSYSGSGNTIYF

v_gene: TRBV5-1
CDR3aa: CASSFITGAAEAFF

v_gene: TRBV5-1
CDR3aa: CASSLAPTGGVGSGNTIYF

v_gene: TRBV4-3
CDR3aa: CASSQEGGGSYNEQFF

v_gene: TRBV7-2
CDR3aa: CASSYRTGHTKIYEQYF

v_gene: TRBV6-5
CDR3aa: CASSYGRDTEAFF

v_gene: TRBV9
CDR3aa: CASSVELWNEQFF

v_gene: TRBV5-1
CDR3aa: CASSPGGGSNQPQHF

v_gene: TRBV9
CDR3aa: CASSLRGAYDTEAFF

v_gene: TRBV28
CDR3aa: CASTSPKGALEKLFF

v_gene: TRBV2
CDR3aa: CASSEAVFGTGDDNEQFF

v_gene: TRBV10-3
CDR3aa: CAISEKSDEQYF

v_gene: TRBV11-3
CDR3aa: CASRSTIRQVRAETQYF

v_gene: TRBV15
CDR3aa: CATSRRSGSTDTQYF

v_gene: TRBV5-1
CDR3aa: CASSLDGQEGGYTF

v_gene: TRBV5-1
CDR3aa: CASSMDRGAKNIQYF

v_gene: TRBV28
CDR3aa: CASSWLRWESYEQYF

v_gene: TRBV19
CDR3aa: CASSWVGSGYTF

v_gene: TRBV2
CDR3aa: CAPASDSGYTF

v_gene: TRBV9
CDR3aa: CASSVEPGQGPPHGGYTF

v_gene: TRBV10-2
CDR3aa: CASSWGYQETQYF

v_gene: TRBV14
CDR3aa: CASRGIAGGGVTDTQYF

v_gene: TRBV7-2
CDR3aa: CASSLTWGGASDTQYF

v_gene: TRBV5-4
CDR3aa: CASSLGGSSYNEQFF

v_gene: TRBV11-2
CDR3aa: CASSFGQLETQYF

v_gene: TRBV2
CDR3aa: CASSSGEETQYF

v_gene: TRBV6-5
CDR3aa: CASSFTSEGALEKLFF

v_gene: TRBV6-4
CDR3aa: CASSDRAGGRNEQFF

v_gene: TRBV18
CDR3aa: CASSGYQETQYF

v_gene: TRBV5-1
CDR3aa: CASSLGLRGGAGELFF

v_gene: TRBV2
CDR3aa: CASSGDFQETQYF

v_gene: TRBV29-1
CDR3aa: CSIGRGTDLLYGYTF

v_gene: TRBV6-6
CDR3aa: CASSQTNSPLHF

v_gene: TRBV5-8
CDR3aa: CASSPTAGTGFSYEQYF

v_gene: TRBV2
CDR3aa: CASSGAGMVTEAFF

v_gene: TRBV19
CDR3aa: CASSNRRGPEAFF

v_gene: TRBV7-8
CDR3aa: CASSAGRVSAKNIQYF

v_gene: TRBV24-1
CDR3aa: CATWDRLPGGRGAFF

v_gene: TRBV6-6
CDR3aa: CASTTGTSLNSPLHF

v_gene: TRBV18
CDR3aa: CASSPIRLSGASDTQYF

v_gene: TRBV4-2
CDR3aa: CASSQGGPSSGNTIYF

v_gene: TRBV11-1
CDR3aa: CASSFRTGQGSEQYF

v_gene: TRBV28
CDR3aa: CASSLLMNTEAFF

v_gene: TRBV4-3
CDR3aa: CASSQVEFANTGELFF

v_gene: TRBV18
CDR3aa: CASSRGTGKTSYNSPLHF

v_gene: TRBV27
CDR3aa: CASSLSSLLGETQYF

v_gene: TRBV7-9
CDR3aa: CASSHGNTIYF

v_gene: TRBV5-5
CDR3aa: CASSSYSGGYTF